Presented here are 2 T cell receptor beta chains from one specimen sequenced in a study of shared clonotypes between healthy human individuals. This table comes from immunoSEQ multiplex PCR, and its TCRdb copy is limited to in-frame clones, with some not included. The data contain some 1.4 million clones, around 95% of them singletons. The sequenced material came from naive CD4+ T cells sorted from blood. Described subset: CD45RA+ positively selected. The origin of the receptors is a man in his thirties or forties in good health.

This clone was seen a single time. The genes are TRBV7-2 and TRBJ2-1; TRBD1 is a possible D gene (5 bases). The CDR3 has 15 amino acids. Germline V lookup: CDR1 SGHTA, CDR2 FQGNSA. V lost 0 bases to trimming and J lost 2 bases, with 8 bases between them. The CDR3 DNA sequence: TGTGCCAGCAGCTTAGCGCCAGGGACCTACAATGAGCAGTTCTTC. This sequence encodes CASSLAPGTYNEQFF.

The rearrangement uses TRBV5-6 and TRBJ2-1; 7 nucleotides line up with TRBD1. The CDR3 has 15 residues. Germline CDR1 is SGHDT and CDR2 is YYEEEE. J gave up 4 bases and V 4 bases, and 8 bases lay outside the gene matches. The CDR3 reads CASSDARQGYNEQFF. The CDR3 region has the DNA TGTGCCAGCAGCGATGCGAGACAGGGATACAATGAGCAGTTCTTC.